The 2 T cell receptor beta chains below come from one sample, sequenced in a study of graft-versus-host responses after intestinal transplantation. Sequencing used immunoSEQ multiplex PCR; TCRdb keeps in-frame clones, though not all of them. The sample has 65,000 to 85,000 clones; roughly 92% are singletons. The sample consisted of bone marrow, taken around 720 days after intestinal transplantation. These receptors were obtained from a human patient who received an intestinal transplant, so some T cells may come from the graft donor.

The chain joins TRBV11-2 to TRBJ2-7, with 9 bases matching TRBD1. The CDR3 is 14 amino acids. Germline CDR1 is SGHAT and CDR2 is FQNNGV. After removal of 5 bases from V and 5 bases from J, the junction contained 7 bases not matched to a gene. The CDR3 loop reads CASSRDRVPDEQYF. In nucleotides, the CDR3 is TGTGCCAGCAGCCGGGACAGGGTTCCGGACGAGCAGTACTTC.

This sequence joins TRBV6-6 and TRBJ2-5, with D unresolved. This CDR3 has 13 residues. From germline, CDR1 is MNHNY and CDR2 SVGAGI (reference sequence). Trimming left V 6 bases short and J 5 bases short, with 13 bases between. The CDR3 DNA sequence: TGTGCCAGCAGGCCAAAAAATTCGGAGACCCAGTACTTC. It is translated as CASRPKNSETQYF.